What follows are 5 T cell receptor beta chains derived from one specimen sequenced in a study of blood T cell repertoires in COVID-19. Profiling relied on immunoSEQ multiplex PCR, and the TCRdb table lists in-frame clones only, not all of them. The sample carries some 24,000 clones, about four fifths recorded once. The specimen was peripheral blood. The receptors come from a man between 65 and 79 years old with acute or convalescent COVID-19.

As DNA, the CDR3 is TGTGCCAGCAGCCCACCCCAGGGGGTTGTTTCCTACAATGAGCAGTTCTTC. This encodes CASSPPQGVVSYNEQFF. This chain links TRBV14 with TRBJ2-1; 7 positions agree with TRBD1. The CDR3 contains 17 residues. Germline CDR1 is SGHDN and CDR2 is FVKESK. The V segment lost 4 bases and the J segment 1 base; nucleotides outside the gene matches: 10.

This clone appeared once. The chain has TRBV6-5 and TRBJ2-5; D possibly corresponds to TRBD2 (7 bases). Deletions cut 5 bases from V and 1 base from J, with 11 bases between. The CDR3 length is 14 residues. CDR1 is MNHEY and CDR2 is SVGAGI in the germline V gene. The CDR3 DNA is TGTGCCAGCAGTCAGGGGAGGGGCCAAGAGACCCAGTACTTC. Translated: CASSQGRGQETQYF.

The CDR3 here is CASSSGSSYTF. CDR3 nucleotides: TGTGCCAGCAGTTCGGGGTCCTCCTACACCTTC. The chain carries TRBV28 and TRBJ1-2; D unresolved. V shed 4 bases and J shed 10 bases, with 10 bases lying between them. Germline V gives CDR1 MDHEN, CDR2 SYDVKM. There are 11 residues in the CDR3.

V is TRBV15 and J is TRBJ2-7; D is perhaps TRBD1 (5 bases). The CDR3 extends over 16 amino acids. Trimming left V 0 bases short and J 7 bases short, with 19 bases between. Germline V gene data show CDR1 as LNHNV and CDR2 as YYDKDF (reference sequence). The CDR3, as DNA: TGTGCCACCAGCAGAGACCCAAAGGGGATAACGGGTGAGCAGTACTTC. Translated: CATSRDPKGITGEQYF.

This chain connects TRBV6-4 to TRBJ1-1; D is unresolved. Deletions cut 2 bases from V and 7 bases from J, with 11 bases between. Looked up from germline, CDR1 is MRHNA and CDR2 is SNTAGT. CDR3 length: 13 amino acids. For the CDR3, the DNA is TGTGCCAGCAGTGACACCAGCGGGAGTGAAGCTTTCTTT. Residues: CASSDTSGSEAFF.